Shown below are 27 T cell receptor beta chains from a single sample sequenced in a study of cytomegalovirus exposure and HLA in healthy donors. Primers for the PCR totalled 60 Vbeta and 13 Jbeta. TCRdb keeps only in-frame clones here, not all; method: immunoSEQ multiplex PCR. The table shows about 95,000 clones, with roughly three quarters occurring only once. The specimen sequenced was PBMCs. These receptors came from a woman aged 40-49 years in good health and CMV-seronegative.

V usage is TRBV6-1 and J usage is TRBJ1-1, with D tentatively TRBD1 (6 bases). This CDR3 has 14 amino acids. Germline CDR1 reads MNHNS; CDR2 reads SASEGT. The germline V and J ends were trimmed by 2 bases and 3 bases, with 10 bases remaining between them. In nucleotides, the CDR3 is TGTGCCAGCAGTGAATCAGGGGCATACACTGAAGCTTTCTTT. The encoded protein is CASSESGAYTEAFF.

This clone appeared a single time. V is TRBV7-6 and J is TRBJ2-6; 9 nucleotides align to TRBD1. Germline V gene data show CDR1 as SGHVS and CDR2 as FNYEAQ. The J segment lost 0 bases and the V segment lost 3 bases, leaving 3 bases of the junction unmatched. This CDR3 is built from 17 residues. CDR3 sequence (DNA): TGTGCCAGCAGCTTGGGACAGGGAGACTCTGGGGCCAACGTCCTGACTTTC. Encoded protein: CASSLGQGDSGANVLTF. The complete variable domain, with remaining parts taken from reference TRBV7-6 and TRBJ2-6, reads GAGVSQSPRYKVTKRGQDVALRCDPISGHVSLYWYRQALGQGPEFLTYFNYEAQQDKSGLPNDRFSAERPEGSISTLTIQRTEQRDSAMYRCASSLGQGDSGANVLTFGAGSRLTVL.

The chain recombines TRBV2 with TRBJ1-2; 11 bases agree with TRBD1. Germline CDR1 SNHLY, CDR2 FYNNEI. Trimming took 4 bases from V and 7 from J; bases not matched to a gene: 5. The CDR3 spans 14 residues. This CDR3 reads CASSGTGGFAGYTF. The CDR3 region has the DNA TGTGCCAGCAGTGGGACAGGGGGCTTTGCTGGCTACACCTTC. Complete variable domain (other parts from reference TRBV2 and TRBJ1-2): EPEVTQTPSHQVTQMGQEVILRCVPISNHLYFYWYRQILGQKVEFLVSFYNNEISEKSEIFDDQFSVERPDGSNFTLKIRSTKLEDSAMYFCASSGTGGFAGYTFGSGTRLTVV.

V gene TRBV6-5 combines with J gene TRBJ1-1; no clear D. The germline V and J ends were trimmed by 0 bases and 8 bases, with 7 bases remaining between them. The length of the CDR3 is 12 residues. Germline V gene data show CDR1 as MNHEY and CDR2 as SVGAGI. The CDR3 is CASSYSNSEAFF. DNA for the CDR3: TGTGCCAGCAGTTACTCGAACTCCGAAGCTTTCTTT.

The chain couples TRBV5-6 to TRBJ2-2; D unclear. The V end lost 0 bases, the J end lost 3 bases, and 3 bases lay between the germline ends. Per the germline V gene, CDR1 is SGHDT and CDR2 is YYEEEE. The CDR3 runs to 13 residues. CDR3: CASSLAHTGELFF. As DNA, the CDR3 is TGTGCCAGCAGCTTGGCTCACACCGGGGAGCTGTTTTTT.

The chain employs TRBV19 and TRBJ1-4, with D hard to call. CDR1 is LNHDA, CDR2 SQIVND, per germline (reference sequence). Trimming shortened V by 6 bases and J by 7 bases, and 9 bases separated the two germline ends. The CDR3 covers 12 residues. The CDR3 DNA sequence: TGTGCCAGTAGAAAAAGCGCTGAAAAACTGTTTTTT. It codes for CASRKSAEKLFF.

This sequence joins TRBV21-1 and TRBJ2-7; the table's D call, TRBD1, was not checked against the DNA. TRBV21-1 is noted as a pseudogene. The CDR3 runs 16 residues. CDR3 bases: TGTGCCAGCAGCAAAGTATGGACAGGGGGACCCTACGAGCAGTACTTC. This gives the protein CASSKVWTGGPYEQYF.

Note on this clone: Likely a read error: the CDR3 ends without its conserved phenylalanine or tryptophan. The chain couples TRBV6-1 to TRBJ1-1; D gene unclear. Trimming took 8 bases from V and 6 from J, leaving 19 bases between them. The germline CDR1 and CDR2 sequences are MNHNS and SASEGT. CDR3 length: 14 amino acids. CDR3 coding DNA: TGTGCCAGCTCAATCAACGCCCCTCTCGCTGAAGCTTTCGTT. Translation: CASSINAPLAEAFV.

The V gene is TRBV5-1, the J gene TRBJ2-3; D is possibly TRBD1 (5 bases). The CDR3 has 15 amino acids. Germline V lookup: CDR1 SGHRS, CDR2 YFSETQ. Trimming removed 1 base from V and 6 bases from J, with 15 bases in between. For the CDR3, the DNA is TGCGCCAGCAGCTTGTTGACAGCCCCTAGGGATACGCAGTATTTT. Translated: CASSLLTAPRDTQYF. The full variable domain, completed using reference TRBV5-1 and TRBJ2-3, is KAGVTQTPRYLIKTRGQQVTLSCSPISGHRSVSWYQQTPGQGLQFLFEYFSETQRNKGNFPGRFSGRQFSNSRSEMNVSTLELGDSALYLCASSLLTAPRDTQYFGPGTRLTVL.

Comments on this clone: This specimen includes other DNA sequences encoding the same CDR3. As DNA, the CDR3 is TGTGCCAGTCTGGCGGGGAGCCCTGAAGCTTTCTTT. Protein sequence: CASLAGSPEAFF. This chain links TRBV2 with TRBJ1-1, with unresolved D. Germline loops: CDR1 SNHLY, CDR2 FYNNEI. Trimming cost V 9 bases and J 6 bases, with 14 bases left between them. This CDR3 has 12 amino acids.

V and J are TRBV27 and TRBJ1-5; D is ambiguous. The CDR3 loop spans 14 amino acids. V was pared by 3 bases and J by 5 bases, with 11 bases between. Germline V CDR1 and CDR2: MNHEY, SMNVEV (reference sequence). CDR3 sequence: CASSLGGNYQPQHF. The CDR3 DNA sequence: TGTGCCAGCAGTTTGGGAGGGAACTATCAGCCCCAGCATTTT.

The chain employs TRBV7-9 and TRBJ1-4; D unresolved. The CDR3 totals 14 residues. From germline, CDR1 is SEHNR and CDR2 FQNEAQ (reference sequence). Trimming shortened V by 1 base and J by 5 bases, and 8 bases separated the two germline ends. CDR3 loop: CASSLEYSNEKLFF. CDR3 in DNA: TGTGCCAGCAGCTTAGAGTACAGCAATGAAAAACTGTTTTTT.

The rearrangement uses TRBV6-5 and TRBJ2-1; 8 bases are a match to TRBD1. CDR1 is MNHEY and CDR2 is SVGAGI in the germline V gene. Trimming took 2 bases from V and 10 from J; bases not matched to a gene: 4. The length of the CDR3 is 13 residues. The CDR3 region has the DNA TGTGCCAGCAGTTACGGGGACAGGAGAGAGCAGTTCTTC. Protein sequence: CASSYGDRREQFF.

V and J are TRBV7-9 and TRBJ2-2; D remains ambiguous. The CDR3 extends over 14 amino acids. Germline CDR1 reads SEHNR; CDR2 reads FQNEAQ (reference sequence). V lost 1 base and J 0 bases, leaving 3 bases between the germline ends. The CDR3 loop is CASSLVTNTGELFF. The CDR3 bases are TGTGCCAGCAGCTTAGTAACGAACACCGGGGAGCTGTTTTTT.

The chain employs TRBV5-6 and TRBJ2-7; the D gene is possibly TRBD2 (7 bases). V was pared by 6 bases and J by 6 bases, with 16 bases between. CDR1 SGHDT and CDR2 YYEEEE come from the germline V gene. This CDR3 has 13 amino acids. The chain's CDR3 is CASTSPGGREQYF. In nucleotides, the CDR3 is TGTGCCAGCACCTCACCCGGGGGGCGCGAGCAGTACTTC.

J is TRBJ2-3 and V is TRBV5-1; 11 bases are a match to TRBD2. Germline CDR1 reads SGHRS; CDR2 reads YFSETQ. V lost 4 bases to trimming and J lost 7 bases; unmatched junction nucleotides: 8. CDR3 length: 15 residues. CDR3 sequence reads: CASSALTSGVNTQYF. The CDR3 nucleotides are TGCGCCAGCAGCGCCCTGACTAGCGGGGTAAATACGCAGTATTTT.

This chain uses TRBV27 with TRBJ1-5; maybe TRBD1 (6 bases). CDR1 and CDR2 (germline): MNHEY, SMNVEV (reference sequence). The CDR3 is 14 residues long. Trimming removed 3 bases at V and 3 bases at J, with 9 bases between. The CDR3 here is CASSFAGDNQPQHF. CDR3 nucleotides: TGTGCCAGCAGTTTCGCAGGGGACAATCAGCCCCAGCATTTT.

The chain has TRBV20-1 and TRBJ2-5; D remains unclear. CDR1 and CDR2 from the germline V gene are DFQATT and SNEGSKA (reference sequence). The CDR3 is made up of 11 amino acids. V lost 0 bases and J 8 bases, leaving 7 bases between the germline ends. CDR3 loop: CSAREQLTQYF. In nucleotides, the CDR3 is TGCAGTGCTAGAGAACAGCTCACCCAGTACTTC.

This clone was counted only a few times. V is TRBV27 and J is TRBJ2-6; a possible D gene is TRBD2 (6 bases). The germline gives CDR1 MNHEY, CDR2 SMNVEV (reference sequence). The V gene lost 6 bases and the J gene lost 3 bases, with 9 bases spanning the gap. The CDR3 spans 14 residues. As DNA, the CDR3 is TGTGCCAGCAGGGGACTGGGTGGGGCCAACGTCCTGACTTTC. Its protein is CASRGLGGANVLTF.

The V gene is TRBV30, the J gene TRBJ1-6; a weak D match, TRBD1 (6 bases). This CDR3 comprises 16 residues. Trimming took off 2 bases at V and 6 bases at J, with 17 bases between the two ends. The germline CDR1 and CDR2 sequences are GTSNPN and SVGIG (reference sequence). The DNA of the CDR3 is TGTGCCTGGAGTCCTAGGGGCAGGGGATTTAATTCACCCCTCCACTTT. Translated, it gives CAWSPRGRGFNSPLHF.

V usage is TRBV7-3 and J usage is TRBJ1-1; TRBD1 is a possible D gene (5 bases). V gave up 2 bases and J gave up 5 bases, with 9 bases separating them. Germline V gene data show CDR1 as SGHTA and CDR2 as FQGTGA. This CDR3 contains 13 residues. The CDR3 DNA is TGTGCCAGCAGCTTATTAGGGGCGACTGAAGCTTTCTTT. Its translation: CASSLLGATEAFF.

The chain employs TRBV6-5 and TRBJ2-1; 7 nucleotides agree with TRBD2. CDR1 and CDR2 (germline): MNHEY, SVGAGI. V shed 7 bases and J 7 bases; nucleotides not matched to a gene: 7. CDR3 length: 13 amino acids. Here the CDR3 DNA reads TGTGCCAGCACTTTTTTCGGGGGGAATGAGCAGTTCTTC. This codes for CASTFFGGNEQFF.

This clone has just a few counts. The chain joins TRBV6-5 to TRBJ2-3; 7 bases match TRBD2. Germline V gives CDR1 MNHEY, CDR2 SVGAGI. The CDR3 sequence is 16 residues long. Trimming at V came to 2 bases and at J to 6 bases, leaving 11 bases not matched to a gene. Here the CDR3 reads CASSYPGLGGSDTQYF. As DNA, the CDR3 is TGTGCCAGCAGTTACCCCGGGCTCGGGGGGTCGGATACGCAGTATTTT.

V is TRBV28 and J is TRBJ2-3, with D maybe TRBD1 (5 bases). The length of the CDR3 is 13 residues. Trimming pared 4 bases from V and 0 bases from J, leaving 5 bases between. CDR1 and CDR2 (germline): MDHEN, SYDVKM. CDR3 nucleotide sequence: TGTGCCAGCAGTTCAGGGAGCACAGATACGCAGTATTTT. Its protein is CASSSGSTDTQYF.

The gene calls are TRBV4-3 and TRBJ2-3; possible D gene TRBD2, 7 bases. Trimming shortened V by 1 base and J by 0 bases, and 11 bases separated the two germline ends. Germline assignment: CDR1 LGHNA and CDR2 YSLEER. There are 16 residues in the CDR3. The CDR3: CASSQGGGLSTDTQYF. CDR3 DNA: TGCGCCAGCAGCCAAGGCGGGGGCCTTAGCACAGATACGCAGTATTTT.

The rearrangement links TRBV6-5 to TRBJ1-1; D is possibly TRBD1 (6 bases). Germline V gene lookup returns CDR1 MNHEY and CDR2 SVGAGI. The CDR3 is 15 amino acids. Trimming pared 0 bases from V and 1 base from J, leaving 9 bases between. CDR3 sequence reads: CASSYSGRGNTEAFF. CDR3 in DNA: TGTGCCAGCAGTTACTCGGGCAGGGGGAACACTGAAGCTTTCTTT.

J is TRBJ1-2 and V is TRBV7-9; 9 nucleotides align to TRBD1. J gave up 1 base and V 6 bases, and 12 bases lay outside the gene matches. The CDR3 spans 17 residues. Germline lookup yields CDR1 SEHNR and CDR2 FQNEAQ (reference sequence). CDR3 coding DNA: TGTGCCAGCAGTCCCTATGCGGGGACAGGGATTAACTATGGCTACACCTTC. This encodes CASSPYAGTGINYGYTF.